Each of the 29 T cell receptor beta chains below was sequenced from the same sample in a study of T cell responses to AZD1222 COVID-19 vaccine. TCRdb keeps only in-frame clones here, not all; method: immunoSEQ multiplex PCR. The sample holds roughly 120,000 clones, more than 70% seen once. Sequences were derived from peripheral blood, sampled 28 days after the second AZD1222 dose. The receptor source for this set is an adult who received the AZD1222 COVID-19 vaccine.

The chain couples TRBV27 to TRBJ2-1; TRBD2 agrees at 11 bases. CDR1 and CDR2 (germline): MNHEY, SMNVEV (reference sequence). The length of the CDR3 is 20 residues. V shed 4 bases, J shed 4 bases, and the junction held 18 bases outside the gene matches. The CDR3 coding sequence is TGTGCCAGCAGTTACGCCTACTTTCCCGGGACTAGCGGTTTTTACAATGAGCAGTTCTTC. It specifies CASSYAYFPGTSGFYNEQFF.

This clone was counted a few times. V gene TRBV7-8 combines with J gene TRBJ2-7, with D perhaps being TRBD1 or TRBD2 (5 bases each). Germline V lookup: CDR1 SGHVS, CDR2 FQNEAQ. V gave up 5 bases and J gave up 1 base, with 12 bases separating them. The CDR3 extends over 14 amino acids. The CDR3 DNA is TGTGCCAGCAGCACCCGCAGGGAGTCCTACGAGCAGTACTTC. It translates to CASSTRRESYEQYF. Full variable domain (outside the CDR3, taken from reference TRBV7-8 and TRBJ2-7): GAGVSQSPRYKVAKRGQDVALRCDPISGHVSLFWYQQALGQGPEFLTYFQNEAQLDKSGLPSDRFFAERPEGSVSTLKIQRTQQEDSAVYLCASSTRRESYEQYFGPGTRLTVT.

J is TRBJ2-3 and V is TRBV30; D perhaps matches TRBD2 (7 bases). V shed 8 bases and J shed 5 bases, with 20 bases lying between them. The CDR3 runs to 14 residues. Germline CDR1 reads GTSNPN; CDR2 reads SVGIG (reference sequence). The CDR3 is CAGEGGLPRDTQYF. CDR3 nucleotides: TGTGCCGGGGAGGGGGGCCTCCCGAGAGATACGCAGTATTTT.

The CDR3 protein is CASTPYPHTEAFF. The CDR3 DNA follows: TGTGCCAGCACGCCCTACCCCCACACTGAAGCTTTCTTT. This chain links TRBV14 with TRBJ1-1; D unclear. V was pared by 7 bases and J by 3 bases, with 12 bases between. CDR3 length equals 13 residues. Germline CDR1 SGHDN, CDR2 FVKESK.

This clone was counted a single time. The J gene is TRBJ2-2, the V gene TRBV7-9; D remains unclear. From germline, CDR1 is SEHNR and CDR2 FQNEAQ (reference sequence). The CDR3 extends over 14 amino acids. Trimming cost V 2 bases and J 0 bases, with 4 bases left between them. The CDR3 DNA follows: TGTGCCAGCAGCTTAACAGCGAACACCGGGGAGCTGTTTTTT. It codes for CASSLTANTGELFF.

This clone was seen more than once but under ten times. V and J are TRBV5-1 and TRBJ1-6, with a possible D match to TRBD1 (5 bases). The germline V and J ends were trimmed by 0 bases and 7 bases, with 11 bases remaining between them. Germline CDR1 is SGHRS and CDR2 is YFSETQ. The CDR3 sequence is 15 residues long. CDR3 DNA sequence: TGCGCCAGCAGCTTGGAAGGGGAATTAAATTCACCCCTCCACTTT. Encoded protein: CASSLEGELNSPLHF.

The CDR3 sequence is CASSEGTREWDEQFF. CDR3 bases: TGTGCCAGCAGTGAAGGGACTAGAGAATGGGATGAGCAGTTCTTC. The V and J genes are TRBV6-1 and TRBJ2-1; the match to TRBD2 covers 7 bases. In germline, CDR1 is MNHNS, CDR2 SASEGT. The CDR3 contains 15 residues. The ends lost 1 base at V and 8 bases at J; junction bases unmatched: 8.

The chain uses TRBV5-1 and TRBJ2-7; TRBD2 matches at 13 bases. V lost 0 bases, J lost 0 bases, and 3 bases stayed unmatched. This CDR3 has 17 residues. Germline CDR1 is SGHRS and CDR2 is YFSETQ. DNA for the CDR3: TGCGCCAGCAGCTTGGGACTAGCGGGGGGAGGCTCCTACGAGCAGTACTTC. This gives the protein CASSLGLAGGGSYEQYF.

The gene calls are TRBV20-1 and TRBJ1-1; D not resolved. This CDR3 contains 10 residues. Trimming left V 1 base short and J 7 bases short, with 4 bases between. Germline assignment: CDR1 DFQATT and CDR2 SNEGSKA (reference sequence). The DNA for the CDR3 is TGCAGTGCTAGAGGCGTTGAAGCTTTCTTT. Its translation: CSARGVEAFF.

The V call is TRBV5-4, the J call TRBJ2-5; TRBD2 is a possible D gene (6 bases). Trimming removed 4 bases from V and 5 bases from J, with 18 bases in between. CDR1 and CDR2 from the germline V gene are SGHNT and YYREEE (reference sequence). The CDR3 has 15 amino acids. The CDR3 here is CASSTGVGGGETQYF. CDR3 bases: TGTGCCAGCAGCACCGGAGTAGGTGGGGGGGAGACCCAGTACTTC.

This clone was recorded only once. CDR3 sequence (DNA): TGTGCCAGCAGTTTCGGAACGGAGCCCTACGAGCAGTACTTC. Its protein is CASSFGTEPYEQYF. V and J are TRBV27 and TRBJ2-7, with D unclear. Germline V gives CDR1 MNHEY, CDR2 SMNVEV (reference sequence). Trimming removed 3 bases at V and 2 bases at J, with 11 bases between. The CDR3 loop spans 14 amino acids.

The V and J genes are TRBV14 and TRBJ1-2; D unclear. Per the germline V gene, CDR1 is SGHDN and CDR2 is FVKESK. CDR3 size: 15 residues. Trimming removed 2 bases from V and 4 bases from J, with 14 bases in between. CDR3 amino acids: CASSQISGYGYGYTF. CDR3 bases: TGTGCCAGCAGCCAAATCTCCGGGTATGGCTATGGCTACACCTTC.

The rearrangement uses TRBV6-5 and TRBJ1-1; no clear D. V lost 8 bases and J 2 bases, leaving 12 bases between the germline ends. Germline V gives CDR1 MNHEY, CDR2 SVGAGI. The CDR3 runs 13 residues. CDR3 sequence reads: CASGRTGNTEAFF. CDR3 bases: TGTGCCAGCGGGAGGACGGGAAACACTGAAGCTTTCTTT.

The V gene is TRBV19, the J gene TRBJ2-5, with 11 bases matching TRBD2. Per the germline V gene, CDR1 is LNHDA and CDR2 is SQIVND (reference sequence). The V and J ends lost 3 bases and 3 bases, in that order; junction bases with no gene match: 3. This CDR3 spans 15 amino acids. The CDR3 sequence: CASSILAGGEETQYF. The CDR3, as DNA: TGTGCCAGTAGTATCCTAGCGGGGGGAGAAGAGACCCAGTACTTC.

The V call is TRBV7-8, the J call TRBJ2-3; D is unresolved. Germline CDR1 reads SGHVS; CDR2 reads FQNEAQ. The CDR3 has 18 residues. V was clipped by 1 base and J by 2 bases, with 19 bases between them. Written as DNA, the CDR3 is TGTGCCAGCAGCTTAGGCCCGATAAGTGCGGCCGCCACAGATACGCAGTATTTT. This gives the protein CASSLGPISAAATDTQYF.

For the CDR3, the DNA is TGTGCCAGTATAGAATTTGGGACTGAAGCTTTCTTT. Translation gives CASIEFGTEAFF. The chain uses TRBV19 and TRBJ1-1; D unclear. CDR1 and CDR2 (germline): LNHDA, SQIVND (reference sequence). Trimming took 7 bases from V and 5 from J, leaving 11 bases between them. The CDR3 loop spans 12 amino acids.

The rearrangement uses TRBV6-5 and TRBJ2-7, with D tentatively TRBD1 (5 bases). The CDR3 totals 15 residues. The V and J ends lost 0 bases and 3 bases respectively, with 12 bases between them. Germline V gives CDR1 MNHEY, CDR2 SVGAGI. CDR3 sequence: CASSYSITGSYEQYF. DNA for the CDR3: TGTGCCAGCAGTTACTCGATTACAGGTAGCTACGAGCAGTACTTC.

V gene TRBV11-2 combines with J gene TRBJ2-5, with TRBD2 matching 8 bases. This CDR3 is built from 14 residues. The V gene's germline CDR1 is SGHAT and CDR2 FQNNGV. V gave up 3 bases and J gave up 4 bases; unmatched junction bases: 4. CDR3 residues: CASSFSGAGETQYF. The CDR3 DNA reads TGTGCCAGCAGCTTTAGCGGGGCGGGAGAGACCCAGTACTTC.

The chain carries TRBV27 and TRBJ2-5; 8 bases map to TRBD2. The junction had 9 bases not matched to a gene; V was cut back by 6 bases and J by 3 bases. The CDR3 is 15 residues long. Germline lookup yields CDR1 MNHEY and CDR2 SMNVEV (reference sequence). Here the CDR3 reads CASRKLGGAEETQYF. For the CDR3, the DNA is TGTGCCAGCAGGAAACTCGGGGGGGCTGAAGAGACCCAGTACTTC.

The chain couples TRBV14 to TRBJ2-1; 7 nucleotides agree with TRBD1. J was trimmed by 0 bases and V by 6 bases; bases with no gene match: 8. There are 16 residues in the CDR3. Germline V gives CDR1 SGHDN, CDR2 FVKESK. The DNA for the CDR3 is TGTGCCAGCAGACTAACGGCAGGGGGCTCCTACAATGAGCAGTTCTTC. It encodes CASRLTAGGSYNEQFF. The variable domain in full, completed from reference TRBV14 and TRBJ2-1, reads EAGVTQFPSHSVIEKGQTVTLRCDPISGHDNLYWYRRVMGKEIKFLLHFVKESKQDESGMPNNRFLAERTGGTYSTLKVQPAELEDSGVYFCASRLTAGGSYNEQFFGPGTRLTVL.

This clone was seen only a few times. The gene calls are TRBV7-9 and TRBJ1-4; D gene ambiguous. This CDR3 is 12 amino acids long. V gave up 2 bases and J gave up 9 bases, with 7 bases separating them. Germline V gene sequence: CDR1 SEHNR, CDR2 FQNEAQ (reference sequence). CDR3 residues: CASSLLEQKLFF. The CDR3 DNA reads as TGTGCCAGCAGCTTATTAGAACAAAAACTGTTTTTT.

CDR3 amino acids: CASSLKQGVVYNEQFF. CDR3 coding DNA: TGTGCCAGCAGCTTGAAGCAGGGGGTCGTATACAATGAGCAGTTCTTC. The genes are TRBV5-4 and TRBJ2-1; 7 bases line up with TRBD1. V lost 1 base to trimming and J lost 4 bases; unmatched junction nucleotides: 8. The germline gives CDR1 SGHNT, CDR2 YYREEE (reference sequence). This CDR3 has 16 amino acids.

This clone has just a few counts. The chain links TRBV7-2 to TRBJ1-1, with D perhaps TRBD1 (6 bases). The V end lost 5 bases, the J end lost 5 bases, and 15 bases lay between the germline ends. Per the germline V gene, CDR1 is SGHTA and CDR2 is FQGNSA. The CDR3 covers 14 residues. In nucleotides, the CDR3 is TGTGCCAGCAGCCCCCAGGGGAGGGGTACTGAAGCTTTCTTT. It specifies CASSPQGRGTEAFF.

CDR3 region: CSDEIGTQYF. As DNA, the CDR3 is TGCAGCGACGAGATCGGGACCCAGTACTTC. V is TRBV29-1 and J is TRBJ2-5; D unresolved. CDR3 length: 10 amino acids. Germline V CDR1 and CDR2: SQVTM, ANQGSEA. V lost 7 bases and J lost 7, with 10 bases in between.

The chain carries TRBV10-3 and TRBJ1-4; D gene uncertain. Germline V CDR1 and CDR2: ENHRY, SYGVKD. The CDR3 has 13 residues. The V gene lost 0 bases and the J gene lost 7 bases, with 6 bases spanning the gap. The CDR3 bases are TGTGCCATCAGTGAGTCGTATCCTGAAAAACTGTTTTTT. Translating gives CAISESYPEKLFF.

This sequence joins TRBV6-5 and TRBJ1-1, with D maybe TRBD1 (6 bases). The germline CDR1 and CDR2 sequences are MNHEY and SVGAGI. Between the trimmed V and J ends, which lost 4 bases and 4 bases, there was a span of 16 bases. The CDR3 extends over 15 amino acids. The CDR3 sequence is CASSSRGAQTTEAFF. As DNA, the CDR3 is TGTGCCAGCAGTTCGAGGGGGGCGCAGACCACTGAAGCTTTCTTT.

In the case of this clone: Sequence at one end of the junction differs from germline and may be a read error. This CDR3 is CSVEEGTDTQYF. In DNA form, the CDR3 reads TGCAGCGTCGAAGAGGGGACAGATACGCAGTATTTT. This sequence joins TRBV29-1 and TRBJ2-3; TRBD1 or TRBD2 may be the D gene (5 bases each). This CDR3 is built from 12 residues. Per the germline V gene, CDR1 is SQVTM and CDR2 is ANQGSEA.

The V and J genes are TRBV7-9 and TRBJ2-7; 9 nucleotides align to TRBD1. V trimming: 4 bases; J trimming: 1 base; junction bases outside the gene matches: 5. Germline V gene data show CDR1 as SEHNR and CDR2 as FQNEAQ (reference sequence). This CDR3 contains 15 residues. DNA for the CDR3: TGTGCCAGCAGCTCATCCGGGACAGGGTCCTACGAGCAGTACTTC. It yields the protein CASSSSGTGSYEQYF.

V is TRBV11-3 and J is TRBJ1-3; D is unresolved. Germline values: CDR1 SGHNT, CDR2 YENEEA. The CDR3 is 14 residues long. V shed 0 bases and J shed 4 bases, with 7 bases lying between them. The CDR3 DNA follows: TGTGCCAGCAGCTTAGATCCGACCGGAAACACCATATATTTT. It specifies CASSLDPTGNTIYF.